The rows below give T cell receptor beta chains drawn from one sample of a study of T-cell memory formation after mild COVID-19. One entry per CDR3 protein results from TCRdb running MiXCR on the 5' RACE reads. The table shows roughly 410,000 distinct CDR3 sequences, with 20% to 30% occurring only once. Material: PBMCs or a T cell subset sorted from them (not recorded which). The receptors derive from an adult woman who had mild COVID-19 (a few samples of this study predate the infection). Cell type and time point are not known. Both conserved end residues are part of each CDR3. Fields, in order: J gene, clone size, V gene, D gene, CDR3 protein, CDR3 DNA. A D gene is named only where the DNA matches it firmly. A row's size may be missing; if present it is once, few, many or a size class.

j_call: TRBJ1-2
clone_size: .
v_call: TRBV9
d_call: .
cdr3_aa: CASSGQLANYGYTF
cdr3_nt: TGTGCCAGCAGTGGACAGTTAGCTAACTATGGCTACACCTTC

j_call: TRBJ2-1
clone_size: .
v_call: TRBV7-9
d_call: TRBD2
cdr3_aa: CASSPGSLAGAGEQFF
cdr3_nt: TGTGCCAGCAGCCCCGGGAGCCTAGCGGGAGCCGGAGAGCAGTTCTTC

j_call: TRBJ2-7
clone_size: .
v_call: TRBV9
d_call: TRBD2
cdr3_aa: CASSVDASGRYEQYF
cdr3_nt: TGTGCCAGCAGCGTAGACGCTAGCGGGAGGTACGAGCAGTACTTC

j_call: TRBJ1-2
clone_size: few
v_call: TRBV7-9
d_call: .
cdr3_aa: CASKQTGGANGYTF
cdr3_nt: TGTGCCAGCAAACAAACCGGGGGTGCGAATGGCTACACCTTC

j_call: TRBJ1-6
clone_size: .
v_call: TRBV5-4
d_call: .
cdr3_aa: CASSLAGRHSPLHF
cdr3_nt: TGTGCCAGCAGCTTGGCTGGGAGGCATTCACCCCTCCACTTT

j_call: TRBJ2-3
clone_size: .
v_call: TRBV28
d_call: TRBD2
cdr3_aa: CASSPRVRGVNTDTQYF
cdr3_nt: TGTGCCAGCAGTCCCAGGGTCCGGGGGGTGAACACAGATACGCAGTATTTT

j_call: TRBJ2-5
clone_size: .
v_call: TRBV11-2
d_call: .
cdr3_aa: CASSQELAETQYF
cdr3_nt: TGTGCCAGCAGCCAGGAACTCGCGGAGACCCAGTACTTC

j_call: TRBJ2-3
clone_size: few
v_call: TRBV30
d_call: TRBD2
cdr3_aa: CAWSLGLGTDTQYF
cdr3_nt: TGTGCCTGGAGTCTAGGACTAGGGACAGATACGCAGTATTTT

j_call: TRBJ2-3
clone_size: .
v_call: TRBV7-8
d_call: TRBD2
cdr3_aa: CASSLGAGGHTDTQYF
cdr3_nt: TGTGCCAGCAGCTTAGGAGCGGGGGGGCACACAGATACGCAGTATTTT

j_call: TRBJ1-2
clone_size: .
v_call: TRBV2
d_call: TRBD1
cdr3_aa: CASMETGGAGYGYTF
cdr3_nt: TGTGCCAGCATGGAAACAGGGGGCGCAGGATATGGCTACACCTTC

j_call: TRBJ1-6
clone_size: .
v_call: TRBV5-1
d_call: .
cdr3_aa: CASSLGTNNSPLHF
cdr3_nt: TGCGCCAGCAGCTTGGGGACAAATAATTCACCCCTCCACTTT

j_call: TRBJ2-2
clone_size: .
v_call: TRBV6-5
d_call: .
cdr3_aa: CASLEGTTGELFF
cdr3_nt: TGTGCCAGCCTGGAGGGGACCACCGGGGAGCTGTTTTTT

j_call: TRBJ2-1
clone_size: few
v_call: TRBV24-1
d_call: .
cdr3_aa: CATSDLLAGFNEQFF
cdr3_nt: TGTGCCACCAGTGATTTATTAGCCGGGTTCAATGAGCAGTTCTTC

j_call: TRBJ2-3
clone_size: .
v_call: TRBV4-1
d_call: TRBD2
cdr3_aa: CASSQDIGLAGGPSTDTQYF
cdr3_nt: TGCGCCAGCAGCCAAGATATCGGACTAGCGGGGGGTCCTAGCACAGATACGCAGTATTTT

j_call: TRBJ2-5
clone_size: few
v_call: TRBV18
d_call: .
cdr3_aa: CASSPPMYLETQYF
cdr3_nt: TGTGCCAGCTCACCACCGATGTACCTCGAGACCCAGTACTTC

j_call: TRBJ2-2
clone_size: .
v_call: TRBV7-3
d_call: .
cdr3_aa: CASSLKGGNTGELFF
cdr3_nt: TGTGCCAGCAGCTTAAAGGGTGGGAACACCGGGGAGCTGTTTTTT

j_call: TRBJ1-2
clone_size: .
v_call: TRBV7-9
d_call: .
cdr3_aa: CASSPDSLNYGYTF
cdr3_nt: TGTGCCAGCAGCCCCGACAGCCTTAACTATGGCTACACCTTC

j_call: TRBJ2-1
clone_size: .
v_call: TRBV7-9
d_call: TRBD1
cdr3_aa: CASSFPGQGGSRYEQFF
cdr3_nt: TGTGCCAGCAGCTTCCCCGGACAGGGGGGGTCCCGCTACGAGCAGTTCTTC

j_call: TRBJ2-1
clone_size: many
v_call: TRBV20-1
d_call: TRBD2
cdr3_aa: CSASGGLVAGVVDEQFF
cdr3_nt: TGCAGTGCTAGTGGGGGGCTGGTAGCGGGAGTCGTCGATGAGCAGTTCTTC

j_call: TRBJ2-7
clone_size: few
v_call: TRBV20-1
d_call: TRBD2
cdr3_aa: CSAGFLAGGSYEQYF
cdr3_nt: TGCAGTGCTGGATTCCTAGCGGGGGGTTCCTACGAGCAGTACTTC

j_call: TRBJ1-1
clone_size: few
v_call: TRBV29-1
d_call: .
cdr3_aa: CSVDYRQGNTEAFF
cdr3_nt: TGCAGCGTTGATTATAGGCAGGGGAACACTGAAGCTTTCTTT